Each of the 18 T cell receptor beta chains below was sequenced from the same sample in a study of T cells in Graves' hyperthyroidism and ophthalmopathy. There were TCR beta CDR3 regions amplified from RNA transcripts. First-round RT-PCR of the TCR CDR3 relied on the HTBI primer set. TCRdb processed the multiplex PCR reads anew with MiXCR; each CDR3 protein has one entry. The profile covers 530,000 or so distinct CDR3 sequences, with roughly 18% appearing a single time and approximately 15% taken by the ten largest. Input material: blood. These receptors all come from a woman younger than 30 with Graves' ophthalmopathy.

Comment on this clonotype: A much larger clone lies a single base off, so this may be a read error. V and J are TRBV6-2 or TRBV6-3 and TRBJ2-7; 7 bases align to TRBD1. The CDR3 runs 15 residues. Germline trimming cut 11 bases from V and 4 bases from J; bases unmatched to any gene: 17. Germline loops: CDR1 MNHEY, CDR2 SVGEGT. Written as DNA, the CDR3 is TGTGCCTGCCAACCTTACAGGGGTATGGGGTACGAGCAGTACTTC. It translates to CACQPYRGMGYEQYF.

In DNA, the CDR3 is TGCAGCGCCAGTTTACCGGGACTGCTAAACTATGGCTACACCTTC. Its protein product is CSASLPGLLNYGYTF. The chain recombines TRBV29-1 with TRBJ1-2; tentatively, D is TRBD1 (5 bases). Germline values: CDR1 SQVTM, CDR2 ANQGSEA. V lost 7 bases and J lost 2, with 20 bases in between. CDR3 length: 15 residues.

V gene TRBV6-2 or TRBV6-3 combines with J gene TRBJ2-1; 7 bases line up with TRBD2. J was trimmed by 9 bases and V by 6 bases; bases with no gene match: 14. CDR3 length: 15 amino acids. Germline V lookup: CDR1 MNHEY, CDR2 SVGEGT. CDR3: CASSPGQGSSGEQFF. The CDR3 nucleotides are TGTGCCAGCAGCCCTGGGCAGGGTTCTAGCGGTGAGCAGTTCTTC.

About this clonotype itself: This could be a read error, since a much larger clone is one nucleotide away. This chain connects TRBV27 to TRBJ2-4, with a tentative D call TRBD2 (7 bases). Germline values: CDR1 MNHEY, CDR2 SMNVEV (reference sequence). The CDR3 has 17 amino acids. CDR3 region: CASSPEGGSILKTIQYF. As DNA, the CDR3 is TGTGCCAGCAGCCCCGAGGGGGGGTCGATTCTCAAAACCATTCAGTACTTC.

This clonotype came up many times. CDR3 DNA: TGCGCCAGCAGCCAAGAGGGGACTAGCGGGAGGACAGATACGCAGTATTTT. Translating it yields CASSQEGTSGRTDTQYF. J is TRBJ2-3 and V is TRBV4-3; 15 bases map to TRBD2. CDR1 and CDR2 from the germline V gene are LGHNA and YSLEER. This CDR3 has 17 residues. J was trimmed by 3 bases and V by 0 bases; bases with no gene match: 1.

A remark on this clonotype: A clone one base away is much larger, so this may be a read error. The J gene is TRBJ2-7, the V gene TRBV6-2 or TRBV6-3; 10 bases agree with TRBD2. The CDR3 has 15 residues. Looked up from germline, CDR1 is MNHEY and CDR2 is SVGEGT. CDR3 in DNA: TGTGCCAGCAGTGACTCGCGTCTAGCGGGAGCCGAGCAGTACTTC. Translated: CASSDSRLAGAEQYF.

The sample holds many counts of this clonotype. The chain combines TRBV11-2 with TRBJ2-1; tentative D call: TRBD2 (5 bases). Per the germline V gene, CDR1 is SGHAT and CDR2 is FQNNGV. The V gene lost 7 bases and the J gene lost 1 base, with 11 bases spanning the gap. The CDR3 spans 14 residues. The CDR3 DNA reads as TGTGCCAGCATACGGGGTGGGTCCTACAATGAGCAGTTCTTC. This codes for CASIRGGSYNEQFF.

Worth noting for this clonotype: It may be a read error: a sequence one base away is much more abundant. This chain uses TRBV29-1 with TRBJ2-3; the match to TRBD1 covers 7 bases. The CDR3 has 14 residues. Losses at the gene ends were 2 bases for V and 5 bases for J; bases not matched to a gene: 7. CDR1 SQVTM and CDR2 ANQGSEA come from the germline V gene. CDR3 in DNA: TGCAGCGTTGAATCGTTACAGGGGCAAGATACGCAGTATTTT. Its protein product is CSVESLQGQDTQYF.

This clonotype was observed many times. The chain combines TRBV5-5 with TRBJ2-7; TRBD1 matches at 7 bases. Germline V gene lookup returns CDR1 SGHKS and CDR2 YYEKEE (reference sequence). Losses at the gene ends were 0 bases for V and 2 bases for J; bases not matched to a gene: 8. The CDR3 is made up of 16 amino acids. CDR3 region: CASSLDTGATPYEQYF. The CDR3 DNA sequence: TGTGCCAGCAGCTTGGATACAGGGGCTACTCCCTACGAGCAGTACTTC. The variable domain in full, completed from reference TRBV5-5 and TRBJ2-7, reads DAGVTQSPTHLIKTRGQQVTLRCSPISGHKSVSWYQQVLGQGPQFIFQYYEKEERGRGNFPDRFSARQFPNYSSELNVNALLLGDSALYLCASSLDTGATPYEQYFGPGTRLTVT.

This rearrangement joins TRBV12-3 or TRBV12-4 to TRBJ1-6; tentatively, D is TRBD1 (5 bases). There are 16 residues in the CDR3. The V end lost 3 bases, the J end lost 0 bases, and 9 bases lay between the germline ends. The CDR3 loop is CASSLSGSSYNSPLHF. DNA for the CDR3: TGTGCCAGCAGTTTGTCAGGGAGCTCCTATAATTCACCCCTCCACTTT.

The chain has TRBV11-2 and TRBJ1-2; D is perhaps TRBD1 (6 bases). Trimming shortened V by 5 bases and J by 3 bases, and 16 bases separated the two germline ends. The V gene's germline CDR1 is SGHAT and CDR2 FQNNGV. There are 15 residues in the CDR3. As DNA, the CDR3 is TGTGCCAGCAGCCGCTCACAGGGTGCCGACTATGGCTACACCTTC. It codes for CASSRSQGADYGYTF.

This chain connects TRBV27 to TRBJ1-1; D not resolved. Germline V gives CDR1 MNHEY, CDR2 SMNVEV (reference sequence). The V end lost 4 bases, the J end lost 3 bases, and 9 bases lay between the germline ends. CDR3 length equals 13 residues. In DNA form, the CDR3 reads TGTGCCAGCAGTTCGAGGATAGACACTGAAGCTTTCTTT. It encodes CASSSRIDTEAFF.

CDR3: CASSLWAGHDYEQYF. In DNA form, the CDR3 reads TGTGCCAGCAGTTTATGGGCGGGACACGACTACGAGCAGTACTTC. V gene TRBV27 combines with J gene TRBJ2-7; either TRBD1 or TRBD2 may supply D (6 bases each). The CDR3 runs to 15 residues. Trimming stripped 1 base from V and 3 bases from J, with 13 bases between. Germline CDR1 reads MNHEY; CDR2 reads SMNVEV (reference sequence).

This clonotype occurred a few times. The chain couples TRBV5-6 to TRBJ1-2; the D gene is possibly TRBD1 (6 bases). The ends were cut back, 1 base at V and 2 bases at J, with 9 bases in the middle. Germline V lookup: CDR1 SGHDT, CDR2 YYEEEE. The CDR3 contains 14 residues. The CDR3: CASSLIQGNYGYTF. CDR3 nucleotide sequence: TGTGCCAGCAGCTTGATACAGGGAAACTATGGCTACACCTTC. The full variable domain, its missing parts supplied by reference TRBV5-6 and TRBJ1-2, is DAGVTQSPTHLIKTRGQQVTLRCSPKSGHDTVSWYQQALGQGPQFIFQYYEEEERQRGNFPDRFSGHQFPNYSSELNVNALLLGDSALYLCASSLIQGNYGYTFGSGTRLTVV.

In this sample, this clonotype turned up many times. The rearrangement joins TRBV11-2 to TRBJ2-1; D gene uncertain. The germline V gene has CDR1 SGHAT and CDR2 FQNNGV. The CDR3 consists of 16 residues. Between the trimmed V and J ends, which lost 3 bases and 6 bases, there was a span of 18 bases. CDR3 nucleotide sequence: TGTGCCAGCAGCTTTACGATTCCCTCCCGCCCCAATGAGCAGTTCTTC. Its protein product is CASSFTIPSRPNEQFF.

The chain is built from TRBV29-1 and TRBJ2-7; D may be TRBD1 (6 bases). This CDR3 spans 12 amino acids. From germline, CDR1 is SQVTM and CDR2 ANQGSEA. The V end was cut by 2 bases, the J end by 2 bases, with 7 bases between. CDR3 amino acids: CSVERGTYEQYF. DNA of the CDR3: TGCAGCGTTGAAAGGGGGACCTACGAGCAGTACTTC.

The CDR3 nucleotides are TGCGCCAGCAGAGTGGTCAGGGTTACTTTGGATGCCAAAAACATTCAGTACTTC. Translated, it gives CASRVVRVTLDAKNIQYF. V and J are TRBV5-1 and TRBJ2-4; D might be TRBD1 (5 bases). Deletions cut 5 bases from V and 1 base from J, with 22 bases between. Germline lookup yields CDR1 SGHRS and CDR2 YFSETQ. The CDR3 has 18 residues. The full variable domain, with the rest looked up from reference TRBV5-1 and TRBJ2-4, is KAGVTQTPRYLIKTRGQQVTLSCSPISGHRSVSWYQQTPGQGLQFLFEYFSETQRNKGNFPGRFSGRQFSNSRSEMNVSTLELGDSALYLCASRVVRVTLDAKNIQYFGAGTRLSVL.

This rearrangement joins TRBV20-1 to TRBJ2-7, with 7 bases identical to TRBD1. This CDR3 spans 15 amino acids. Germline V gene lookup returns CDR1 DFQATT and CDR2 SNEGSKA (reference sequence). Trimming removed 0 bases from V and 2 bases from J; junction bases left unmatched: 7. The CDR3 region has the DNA TGCAGTGCTAGAGATGGGACAGCAGCTCCCTACGAGCAGTACTTC. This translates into CSARDGTAAPYEQYF.